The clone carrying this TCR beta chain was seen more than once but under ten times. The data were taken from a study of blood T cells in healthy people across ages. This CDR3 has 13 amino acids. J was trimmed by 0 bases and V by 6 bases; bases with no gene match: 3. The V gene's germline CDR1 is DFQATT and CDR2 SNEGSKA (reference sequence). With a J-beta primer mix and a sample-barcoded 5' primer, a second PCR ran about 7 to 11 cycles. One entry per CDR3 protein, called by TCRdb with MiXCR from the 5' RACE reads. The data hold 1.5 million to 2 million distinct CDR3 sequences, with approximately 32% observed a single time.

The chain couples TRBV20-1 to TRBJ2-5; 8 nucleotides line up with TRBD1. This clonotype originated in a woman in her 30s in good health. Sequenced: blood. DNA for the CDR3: TGCAGTGCCAGACAGGGGTACCAAGAGACCCAGTACTTC. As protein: CSARQGYQETQYF.